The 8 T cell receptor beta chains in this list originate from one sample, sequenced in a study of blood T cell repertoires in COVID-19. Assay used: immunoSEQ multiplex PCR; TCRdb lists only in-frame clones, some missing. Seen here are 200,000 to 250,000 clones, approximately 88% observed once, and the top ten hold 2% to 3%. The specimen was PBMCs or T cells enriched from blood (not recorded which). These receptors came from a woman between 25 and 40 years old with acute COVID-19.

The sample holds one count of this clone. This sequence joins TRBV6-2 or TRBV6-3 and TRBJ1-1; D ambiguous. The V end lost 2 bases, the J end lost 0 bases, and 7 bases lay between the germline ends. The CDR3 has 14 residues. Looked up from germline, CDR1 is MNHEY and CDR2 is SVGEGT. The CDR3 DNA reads TGTGCCAGCAGTTACACAATTATGAACACTGAAGCTTTCTTT. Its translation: CASSYTIMNTEAFF.

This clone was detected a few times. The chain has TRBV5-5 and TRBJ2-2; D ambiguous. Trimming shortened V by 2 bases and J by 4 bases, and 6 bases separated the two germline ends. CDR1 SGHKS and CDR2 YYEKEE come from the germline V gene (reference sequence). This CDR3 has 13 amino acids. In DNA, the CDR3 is TGTGCCAGCAGCTTCTACAGCACCGGGGAGCTGTTTTTT. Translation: CASSFYSTGELFF.

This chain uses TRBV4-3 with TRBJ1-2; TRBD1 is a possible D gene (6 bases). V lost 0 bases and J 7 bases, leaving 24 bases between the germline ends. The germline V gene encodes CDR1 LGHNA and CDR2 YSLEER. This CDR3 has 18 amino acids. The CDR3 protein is CASSQDTPRFGGLSGYTF. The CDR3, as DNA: TGCGCCAGCAGCCAAGATACACCACGCTTCGGGGGGCTATCTGGCTACACCTTC.

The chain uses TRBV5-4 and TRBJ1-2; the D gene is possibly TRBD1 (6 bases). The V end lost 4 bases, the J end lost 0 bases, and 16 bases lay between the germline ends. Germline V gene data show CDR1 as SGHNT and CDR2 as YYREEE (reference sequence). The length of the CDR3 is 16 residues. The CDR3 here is CASSDRGGGPNYGYTF. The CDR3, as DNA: TGTGCCAGCAGCGACCGGGGCGGGGGGCCTAACTATGGCTACACCTTC.

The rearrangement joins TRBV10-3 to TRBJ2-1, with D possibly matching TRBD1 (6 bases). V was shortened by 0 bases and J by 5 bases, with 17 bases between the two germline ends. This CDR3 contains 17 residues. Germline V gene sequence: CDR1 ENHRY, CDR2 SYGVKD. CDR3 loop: CAISESMVRGTNNEQFF. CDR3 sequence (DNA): TGTGCCATCAGTGAGTCGATGGTCAGGGGTACCAACAATGAGCAGTTCTTC.

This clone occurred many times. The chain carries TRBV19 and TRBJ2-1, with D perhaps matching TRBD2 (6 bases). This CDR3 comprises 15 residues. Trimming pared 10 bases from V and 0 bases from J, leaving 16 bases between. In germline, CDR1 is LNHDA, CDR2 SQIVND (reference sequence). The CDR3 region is CATKTRVGSYNEQFF. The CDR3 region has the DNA TGTGCCACCAAGACTAGGGTCGGCTCCTACAATGAGCAGTTCTTC.

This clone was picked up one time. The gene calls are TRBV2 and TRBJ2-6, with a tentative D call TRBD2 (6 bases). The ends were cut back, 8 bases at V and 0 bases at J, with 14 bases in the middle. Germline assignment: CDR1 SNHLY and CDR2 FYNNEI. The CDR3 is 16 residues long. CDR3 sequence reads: CASRQEGNSGANVLTF. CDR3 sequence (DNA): TGTGCCAGCCGGCAGGAGGGAAACTCTGGGGCCAACGTCCTGACTTTC.

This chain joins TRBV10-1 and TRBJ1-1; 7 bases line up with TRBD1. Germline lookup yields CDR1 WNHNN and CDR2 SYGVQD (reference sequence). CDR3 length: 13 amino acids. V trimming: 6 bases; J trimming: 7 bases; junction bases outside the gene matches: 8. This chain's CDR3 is CASSDPQGGEAFF. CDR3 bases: TGCGCCAGCAGCGACCCCCAGGGGGGTGAAGCTTTCTTT.